Presented here are 14 T cell receptor beta chains from one specimen sequenced in a study of blood T cell repertoires in COVID-19. Some clones are missing from TCRdb's copy, which holds only in-frame ones; the method was immunoSEQ multiplex PCR. This sample has approximately 300,000 clones, with around four fifths found just once. Material: peripheral blood. The receptors derive from a woman between 45 and 60 years old with active or convalescent COVID-19.

The chain employs TRBV19 and TRBJ1-5, with 7 nucleotides matching TRBD1. This CDR3 comprises 16 residues. V shed 3 bases and J 0 bases; nucleotides not matched to a gene: 5. Germline values: CDR1 LNHDA, CDR2 SQIVND (reference sequence). DNA of the CDR3: TGTGCCAGTAGTATCTGGACAGGCGTTAGCAATCAGCCCCAGCATTTT. The encoded protein is CASSIWTGVSNQPQHF.

The chain combines TRBV27 with TRBJ1-2, with no clear D. The CDR3 is 14 amino acids. The germline gives CDR1 MNHEY, CDR2 SMNVEV (reference sequence). With 6 bases removed from V and 1 base from J, the gap between germline ends came to 12 bases. CDR3 in DNA: TGTGCCAGCAGATCCCAGGCAGATAACTATGGCTACACCTTC. Translation: CASRSQADNYGYTF.

This chain uses TRBV27 with TRBJ1-2, with 8 positions matching TRBD1. V shed 10 bases, J shed 1 base, and the junction held 11 bases outside the gene matches. Per the germline V gene, CDR1 is MNHEY and CDR2 is SMNVEV (reference sequence). This CDR3 is built from 15 residues. The CDR3 spells CATSGRDRSNYGYTF. The CDR3, as DNA: TGTGCCACCTCGGGCCGGGACAGGAGTAACTATGGCTACACCTTC.

The V gene is TRBV9, the J gene TRBJ2-5, with a weak D call TRBD1 (7 bases). Germline lookup yields CDR1 SGDLS and CDR2 YYNGEE. The V end lost 2 bases, the J end lost 7 bases, and 15 bases lay between the germline ends. The CDR3 is 14 residues long. CDR3 DNA: TGTGCCAGCAGCGTCCTAGCGCGGACAGGGACCCAGTACTTC. It translates to CASSVLARTGTQYF.

This clone was detected only a few times. The J gene is TRBJ2-3, the V gene TRBV18; no clear D. Trimming took off 8 bases at V and 1 base at J, with 4 bases between the two ends. The CDR3 totals 11 residues. CDR1 is KGHSH, CDR2 LQKENI, per germline. The CDR3 region is CASRGTDTQYF. The CDR3, as DNA: TGTGCCAGCCGAGGCACAGATACGCAGTATTTT. Complete variable domain (other parts from reference TRBV18 and TRBJ2-3): NAGVMQNPRHLVRRRGQEARLRCSPMKGHSHVYWYRQLPEEGLKFMVYLQKENIIDESGMPKERFSAEFPKEGPSILRIQQVVRGDSAAYFCASRGTDTQYFGPGTRLTVL.

With respect to this clone: The germline gene is not matched at one end of the junction; a read error may be the cause. This specimen includes other DNA sequences encoding the same CDR3. V gene TRBV13 combines with J gene TRBJ2-7; 8 bases align to TRBD2. Germline CDR1 and CDR2: PRHDT and FYEKMQ (reference sequence). This CDR3 spans 15 amino acids. The CDR3 region has the DNA TGTGCTAGCAGCTTAGCGGGACTAGGCTCTGCTGAGCAGTACTTC. It yields the protein CASSLAGLGSAEQYF.

The J gene is TRBJ1-2, the V gene TRBV7-9, with 8 nucleotides matching TRBD1. The germline V gene encodes CDR1 SEHNR and CDR2 FQNEAQ (reference sequence). CDR3 length: 14 amino acids. Unmatched junction bases numbered 13, after V lost 5 bases and J lost 11 bases. CDR3 nucleotide sequence: TGTGCCAGCAGCCCTTCGGGACAGGTTGAGAGGTACACCTTC. Encoded protein: CASSPSGQVERYTF.

This clone was seen a single time. The V call is TRBV5-4, the J call TRBJ2-7; D is possibly TRBD1 (5 bases). There are 15 residues in the CDR3. The V and J ends lost 4 bases and 5 bases respectively, with 19 bases between them. Germline CDR1 SGHNT, CDR2 YYREEE (reference sequence). The CDR3 region is CASSPVGRAPHEQYF. CDR3 bases: TGTGCCAGCAGCCCCGTGGGCAGGGCCCCCCACGAGCAGTACTTC.

This chain uses TRBV7-2 with TRBJ1-2; D is unresolved. CDR3 length: 12 residues. The germline CDR1 and CDR2 sequences are SGHTA and FQGNSA. V was clipped by 5 bases and J by 5 bases, with 9 bases between them. The CDR3 sequence is CASSRPGYGYTF. The CDR3 DNA is TGTGCCAGCAGCCGTCCGGGTTATGGCTACACCTTC. The whole variable domain, filled in from reference TRBV7-2 and TRBJ1-2, reads GAGVSQSPSNKVTEKGKDVELRCDPISGHTALYWYRQSLGQGLEFLIYFQGNSAPDKSGLPSDRFSAERTGGSVSTLTIQRTQQEDSAVYLCASSRPGYGYTFGSGTRLTVV.

The V gene is TRBV18, the J gene TRBJ1-2, with D perhaps matching TRBD1 (5 bases). The CDR3 runs 16 residues. Germline-derived CDR1 and CDR2 are KGHSH and LQKENI. V dropped 1 base and J dropped 8 bases, with 20 bases sitting between them. The CDR3 here is CASSPLSPQGLLGYTF. For the CDR3, the DNA is TGTGCCAGCTCACCACTAAGCCCCCAGGGCCTCTTAGGCTACACCTTC.

The chain is built from TRBV2 and TRBJ2-7; 10 nucleotides line up with TRBD2. Germline V gene lookup returns CDR1 SNHLY and CDR2 FYNNEI. This CDR3 is 14 amino acids long. V shed 4 bases, J shed 5 bases, and the junction held 5 bases outside the gene matches. The CDR3 coding sequence is TGTGCCAGCAGTGCCCTAGCGGGAGCCCACGAGCAGTACTTC. Protein product: CASSALAGAHEQYF.

The gene calls are TRBV7-2 and TRBJ1-2; 11 positions agree with TRBD1. In germline, CDR1 is SGHTA, CDR2 FQGNSA. Unmatched junction bases numbered 8, after V lost 6 bases and J lost 5 bases. There are 15 residues in the CDR3. The CDR3 reads CASRNSGQGAYGYTF. CDR3 in DNA: TGTGCCAGCAGAAACTCCGGACAGGGGGCATATGGCTACACCTTC. Drawing the rest from reference TRBV7-2 and TRBJ1-2, the complete variable domain is GAGVSQSPSNKVTEKGKDVELRCDPISGHTALYWYRQSLGQGLEFLIYFQGNSAPDKSGLPSDRFSAERTGGSVSTLTIQRTQQEDSAVYLCASRNSGQGAYGYTFGSGTRLTVV.

The V and J genes are TRBV7-9 and TRBJ1-2; TRBD1 might be the D (5 bases). Trimming cost V 1 base and J 4 bases, with 13 bases left between them. The germline CDR1 and CDR2 sequences are SEHNR and FQNEAQ (reference sequence). There are 15 residues in the CDR3. CDR3 sequence reads: CASSLDGRVSYGYTF. The CDR3 bases are TGTGCCAGCAGCTTAGATGGCAGGGTTTCCTATGGCTACACCTTC.

The CDR3 region has the DNA TGTGCCAGCAGTGAGCAGGGAGGAGGCTACGAGCAGTACTTC. It yields the protein CASSEQGGGYEQYF. The chain employs TRBV2 and TRBJ2-7; D perhaps matches TRBD2 (6 bases). Trimming pared 3 bases from V and 3 bases from J, leaving 12 bases between. This CDR3 spans 14 amino acids. Germline-derived CDR1 and CDR2 are SNHLY and FYNNEI.